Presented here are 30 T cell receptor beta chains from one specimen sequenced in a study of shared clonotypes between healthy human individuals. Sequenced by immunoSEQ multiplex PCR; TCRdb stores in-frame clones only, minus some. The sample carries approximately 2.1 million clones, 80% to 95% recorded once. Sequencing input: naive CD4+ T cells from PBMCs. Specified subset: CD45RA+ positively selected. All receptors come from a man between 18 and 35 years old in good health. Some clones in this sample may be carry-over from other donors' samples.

The CDR3 DNA reads as TGTGCCAGTACCCTAGCGGGAGGAACAGATACGCAGTATTTT. It encodes CASTLAGGTDTQYF. The chain links TRBV19 to TRBJ2-3, with 11 positions matching TRBD2. V trimming: 7 bases; J trimming: 3 bases; junction bases outside the gene matches: 3. Germline V CDR1 and CDR2: LNHDA, SQIVND (reference sequence). The CDR3 contains 14 residues.

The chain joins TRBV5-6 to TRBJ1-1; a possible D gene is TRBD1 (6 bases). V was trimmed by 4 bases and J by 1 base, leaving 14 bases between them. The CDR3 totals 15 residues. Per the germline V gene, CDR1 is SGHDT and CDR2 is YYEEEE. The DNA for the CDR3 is TGTGCCAGCAGCAGCTACGGGACACCGAACACTGAAGCTTTCTTT. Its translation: CASSSYGTPNTEAFF.

The CDR3 DNA reads TGCAGCGTTAGTGGAGGGCGGAGGGCAGAGACCCAGTACTTC. It yields the protein CSVSGGRRAETQYF. The gene calls are TRBV29-1 and TRBJ2-5; TRBD2 might be the D (6 bases). This CDR3 has 14 amino acids. Trimming stripped 5 bases from V and 4 bases from J, with 17 bases between. Germline V gives CDR1 SQVTM, CDR2 ANQGSEA.

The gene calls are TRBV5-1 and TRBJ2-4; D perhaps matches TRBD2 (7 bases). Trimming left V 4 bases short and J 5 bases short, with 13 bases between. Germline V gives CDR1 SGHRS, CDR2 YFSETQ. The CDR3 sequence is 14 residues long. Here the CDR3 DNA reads TGCGCCAGCAGCCCCCCGGGGGGCCAAAACATTCAGTACTTC. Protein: CASSPPGGQNIQYF.

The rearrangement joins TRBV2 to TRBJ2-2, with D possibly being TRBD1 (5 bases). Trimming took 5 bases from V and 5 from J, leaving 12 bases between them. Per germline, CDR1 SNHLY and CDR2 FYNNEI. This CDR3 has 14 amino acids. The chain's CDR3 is CASSTDRRTGELFF. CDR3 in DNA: TGTGCCAGCAGTACCGACAGAAGGACCGGGGAGCTGTTTTTT.

CDR3 nucleotides: TGTGCCAGCAGCTTACGGTCAGTTTTGAACACTGAAGCTTTCTTT. It is translated as CASSLRSVLNTEAFF. This chain connects TRBV7-9 to TRBJ1-1; D is unresolved. This CDR3 is built from 15 residues. Germline V gene lookup returns CDR1 SEHNR and CDR2 FQNEAQ (reference sequence). V lost 2 bases and J 0 bases, leaving 10 bases between the germline ends.

The CDR3 is CASSVEANSLSYTF. CDR3 in DNA: TGTGCCAGCAGTGTGGAGGCTAATAGTTTAAGCTACACCTTC. This sequence joins TRBV28 and TRBJ1-2; D gene unclear. CDR3 size: 14 residues. The V end lost 5 bases, the J end lost 9 bases, and 19 bases lay between the germline ends. Germline CDR1 reads MDHEN; CDR2 reads SYDVKM.

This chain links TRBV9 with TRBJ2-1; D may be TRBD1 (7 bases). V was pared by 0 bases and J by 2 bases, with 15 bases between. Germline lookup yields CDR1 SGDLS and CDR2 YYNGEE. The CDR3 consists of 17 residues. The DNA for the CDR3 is TGTGCCAGCAGCGTAGATAAGACCAGGGGGGCCTACAATGAGCAGTTCTTC. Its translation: CASSVDKTRGAYNEQFF.

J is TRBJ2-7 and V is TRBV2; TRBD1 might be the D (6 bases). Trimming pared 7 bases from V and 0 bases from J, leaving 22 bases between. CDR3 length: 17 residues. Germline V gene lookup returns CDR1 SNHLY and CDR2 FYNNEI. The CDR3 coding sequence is TGTGCCAGCAAGTTAGGCCAACAGGGCCCTAGCTCCTACGAGCAGTACTTC. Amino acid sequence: CASKLGQQGPSSYEQYF.

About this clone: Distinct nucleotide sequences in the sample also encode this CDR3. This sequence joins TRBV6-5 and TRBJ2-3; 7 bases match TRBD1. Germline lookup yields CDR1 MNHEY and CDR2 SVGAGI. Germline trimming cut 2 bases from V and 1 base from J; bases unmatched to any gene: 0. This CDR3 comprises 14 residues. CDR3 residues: CASSYDRGTDTQYF. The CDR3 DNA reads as TGTGCCAGCAGTTACGACAGGGGCACAGATACGCAGTATTTT.

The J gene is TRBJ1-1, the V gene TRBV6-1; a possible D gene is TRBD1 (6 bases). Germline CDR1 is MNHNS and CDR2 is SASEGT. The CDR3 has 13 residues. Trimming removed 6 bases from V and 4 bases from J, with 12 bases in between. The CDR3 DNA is TGTGCCAGCAGCCCCGAAGGGGGCACTGAAGCTTTCTTT. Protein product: CASSPEGGTEAFF.

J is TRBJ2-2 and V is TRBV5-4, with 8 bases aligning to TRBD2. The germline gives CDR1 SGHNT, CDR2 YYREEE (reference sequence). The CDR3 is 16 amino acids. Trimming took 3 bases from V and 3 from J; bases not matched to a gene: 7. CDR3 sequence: CASSSPGLEDTGELFF. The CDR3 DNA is TGTGCCAGCAGCTCCCCGGGACTAGAAGACACCGGGGAGCTGTTTTTT.

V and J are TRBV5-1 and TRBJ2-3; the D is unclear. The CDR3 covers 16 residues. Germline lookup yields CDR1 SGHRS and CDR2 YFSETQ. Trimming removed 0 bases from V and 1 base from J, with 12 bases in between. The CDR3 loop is CASSLDPLRGTDTQYF. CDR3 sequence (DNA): TGCGCCAGCAGCTTGGATCCCCTTAGGGGCACAGATACGCAGTATTTT. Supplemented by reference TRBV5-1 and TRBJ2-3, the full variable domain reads KAGVTQTPRYLIKTRGQQVTLSCSPISGHRSVSWYQQTPGQGLQFLFEYFSETQRNKGNFPGRFSGRQFSNSRSEMNVSTLELGDSALYLCASSLDPLRGTDTQYFGPGTRLTVL.

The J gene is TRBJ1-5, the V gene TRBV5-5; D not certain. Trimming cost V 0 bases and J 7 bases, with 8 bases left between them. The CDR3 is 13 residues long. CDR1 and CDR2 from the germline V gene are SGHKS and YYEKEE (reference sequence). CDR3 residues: CASSLDSVQPQHF. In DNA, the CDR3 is TGTGCCAGCAGCTTGGACAGTGTACAGCCCCAGCATTTT.

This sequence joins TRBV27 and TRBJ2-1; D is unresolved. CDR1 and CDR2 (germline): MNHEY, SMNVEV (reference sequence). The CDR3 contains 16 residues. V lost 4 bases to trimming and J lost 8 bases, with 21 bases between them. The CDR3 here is CASSSSRTSRRHEQFF. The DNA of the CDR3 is TGTGCCAGCAGTTCCTCCAGGACCAGTAGGCGCCATGAGCAGTTCTTC.

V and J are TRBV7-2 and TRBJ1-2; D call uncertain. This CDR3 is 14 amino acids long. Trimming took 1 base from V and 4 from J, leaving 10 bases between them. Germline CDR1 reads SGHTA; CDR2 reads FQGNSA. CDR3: CASSLEWSSYGYTF. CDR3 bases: TGTGCCAGCAGCTTAGAGTGGAGCAGCTATGGCTACACCTTC.

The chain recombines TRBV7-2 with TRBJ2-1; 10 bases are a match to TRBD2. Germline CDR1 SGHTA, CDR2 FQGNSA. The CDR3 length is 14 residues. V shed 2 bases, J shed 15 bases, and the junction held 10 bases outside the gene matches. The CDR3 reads CASSLLDLAGESFF. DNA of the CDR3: TGTGCCAGCAGCTTATTAGATCTAGCGGGAGAATCGTTCTTC.

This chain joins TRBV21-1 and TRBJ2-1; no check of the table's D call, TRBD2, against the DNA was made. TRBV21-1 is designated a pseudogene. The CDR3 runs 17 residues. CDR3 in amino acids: CASSNPEYEDYNNEQFF. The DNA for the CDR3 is TGTGCCAGCAGCAACCCTGAGTATGAGGACTACAACAATGAGCAGTTCTTC.

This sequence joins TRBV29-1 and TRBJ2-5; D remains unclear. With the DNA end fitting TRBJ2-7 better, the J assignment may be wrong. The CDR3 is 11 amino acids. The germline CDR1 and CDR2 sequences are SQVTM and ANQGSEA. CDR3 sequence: CSVLGSYEQYF. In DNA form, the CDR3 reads TGCAGCGTTCTCGGCAGTTACGAGCAGTACTTC.

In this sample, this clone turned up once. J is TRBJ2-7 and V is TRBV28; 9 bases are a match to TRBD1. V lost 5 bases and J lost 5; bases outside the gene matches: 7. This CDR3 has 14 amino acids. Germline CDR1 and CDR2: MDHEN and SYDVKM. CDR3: CASSEGQGIHEQYF. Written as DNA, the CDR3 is TGTGCCAGCAGTGAGGGACAGGGAATACACGAGCAGTACTTC.

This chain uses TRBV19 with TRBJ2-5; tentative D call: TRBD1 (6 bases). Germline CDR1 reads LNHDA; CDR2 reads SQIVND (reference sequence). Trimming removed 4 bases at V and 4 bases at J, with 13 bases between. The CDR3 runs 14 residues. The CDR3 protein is CASSKQGLGETQYF. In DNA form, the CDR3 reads TGTGCCAGTAGTAAACAGGGTTTGGGAGAGACCCAGTACTTC.

CDR3 sequence reads: CASSDRPNYGYTF. DNA for the CDR3: TGCGCCAGCAGCGACAGGCCTAACTATGGCTACACCTTC. V is TRBV5-1 and J is TRBJ1-2, with TRBD1 as a possible D gene (6 bases). The CDR3 consists of 13 residues. Trimming stripped 4 bases from V and 0 bases from J, with 7 bases between. The germline V gene has CDR1 SGHRS and CDR2 YFSETQ.

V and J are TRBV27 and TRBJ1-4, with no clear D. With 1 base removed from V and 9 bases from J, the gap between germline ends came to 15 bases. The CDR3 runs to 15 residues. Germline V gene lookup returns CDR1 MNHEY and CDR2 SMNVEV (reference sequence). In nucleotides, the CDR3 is TGTGCCAGCAGTTTATTGGGGAGGGAAGGGAAAAAACTGTTTTTT. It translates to CASSLLGREGKKLFF. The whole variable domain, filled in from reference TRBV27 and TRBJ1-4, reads EAQVTQNPRYLITVTGKKLTVTCSQNMNHEYMSWYRQDPGLGLRQIYYSMNVEVTDKGDVPEGYKVSRKEKRNFPLILESPSPNQTSLYFCASSLLGREGKKLFFGSGTQLSVL.

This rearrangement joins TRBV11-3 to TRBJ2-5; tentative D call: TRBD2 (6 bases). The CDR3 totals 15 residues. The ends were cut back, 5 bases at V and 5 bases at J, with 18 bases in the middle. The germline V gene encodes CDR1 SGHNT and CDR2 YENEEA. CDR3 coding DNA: TGTGCCAGCAGCCCGGGACTCAAAGAGGGGGAGACCCAGTACTTC. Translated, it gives CASSPGLKEGETQYF.

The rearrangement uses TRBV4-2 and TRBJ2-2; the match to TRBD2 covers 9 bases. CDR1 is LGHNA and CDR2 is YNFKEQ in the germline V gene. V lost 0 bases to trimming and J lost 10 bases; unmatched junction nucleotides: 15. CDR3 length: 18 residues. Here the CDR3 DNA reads TGTGCCAGCAGCCAAGATACAGGGCTAGCGGGAACACTGGAGGAGCTGTTTTTT. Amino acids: CASSQDTGLAGTLEELFF.

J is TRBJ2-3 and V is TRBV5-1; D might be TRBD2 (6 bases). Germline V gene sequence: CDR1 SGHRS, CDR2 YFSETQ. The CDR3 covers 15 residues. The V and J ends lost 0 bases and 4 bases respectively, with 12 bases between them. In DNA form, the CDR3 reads TGCGCCAGCAGCTTGGCTAGACTAGGGGCAGATACGCAGTATTTT. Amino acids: CASSLARLGADTQYF.

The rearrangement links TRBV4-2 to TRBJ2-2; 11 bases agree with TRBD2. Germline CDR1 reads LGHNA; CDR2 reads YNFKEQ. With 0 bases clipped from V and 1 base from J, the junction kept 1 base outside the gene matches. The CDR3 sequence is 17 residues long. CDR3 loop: CASSQEGTSGNTGELFF. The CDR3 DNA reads TGTGCCAGCAGCCAAGAAGGGACTAGCGGGAACACCGGGGAGCTGTTTTTT.

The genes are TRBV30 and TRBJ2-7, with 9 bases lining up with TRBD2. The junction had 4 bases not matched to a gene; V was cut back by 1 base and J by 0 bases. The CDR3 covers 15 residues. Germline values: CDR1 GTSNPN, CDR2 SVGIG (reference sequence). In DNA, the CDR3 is TGTGCCTGGAGTGGACTAGCGGCGAGCTCCTACGAGCAGTACTTC. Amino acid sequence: CAWSGLAASSYEQYF. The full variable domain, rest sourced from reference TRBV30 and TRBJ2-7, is SQTIHQWPATLVQPVGSPLSLECTVEGTSNPNLYWYRQAAGRGLQLLFYSVGIGQISSEVPQNLSASRPQDRQFILSSKKLLLSDSGFYLCAWSGLAASSYEQYFGPGTRLTVT.

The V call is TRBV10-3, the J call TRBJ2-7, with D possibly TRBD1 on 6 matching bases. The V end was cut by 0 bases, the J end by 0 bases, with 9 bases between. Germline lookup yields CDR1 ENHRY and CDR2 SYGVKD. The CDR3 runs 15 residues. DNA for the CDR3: TGTGCCATCAGTGAGTCACAGGGTCGCTCCTACGAGCAGTACTTC. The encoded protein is CAISESQGRSYEQYF.

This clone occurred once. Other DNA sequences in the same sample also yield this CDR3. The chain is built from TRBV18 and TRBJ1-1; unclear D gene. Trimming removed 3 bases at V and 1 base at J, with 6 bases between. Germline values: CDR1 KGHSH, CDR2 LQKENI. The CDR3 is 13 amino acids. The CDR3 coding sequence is TGTGCCAGCTCACCTCAGGCGAACACTGAAGCTTTCTTT. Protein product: CASSPQANTEAFF.